The 27 T cell receptor beta chains in this list originate from one sample, sequenced in a study of blood T cell repertoires in COVID-19. Generated by immunoSEQ multiplex PCR, the TCRdb table keeps only in-frame clones and is missing some. The data contain about 230,000 clones, 70% to 90% of them singletons. The sequenced sample was peripheral blood. These receptors all stem from a man aged 25 to 40 with COVID-19, enrolled during active disease.

The chain combines TRBV11-3 with TRBJ2-3, with 8 bases fitting TRBD1. The CDR3 consists of 14 residues. The junction had 5 bases not matched to a gene; V was cut back by 5 bases and J by 4 bases. Germline CDR1 SGHNT, CDR2 YENEEA. CDR3 region: CASSATGAADTQYF. In DNA form, the CDR3 reads TGTGCCAGCAGCGCGACAGGGGCGGCAGATACGCAGTATTTT.

The gene calls are TRBV30 and TRBJ2-1; 9 bases fit TRBD1. Germline CDR1 reads GTSNPN; CDR2 reads SVGIG (reference sequence). V gave up 6 bases and J gave up 6 bases; unmatched junction bases: 9. The CDR3 is made up of 14 amino acids. The DNA for the CDR3 is TGTGCCTGTACAGGGGGCCTGAACACCAATGAGCAGTTCTTC. Translated, it gives CACTGGLNTNEQFF.

The gene calls are TRBV6-2 or TRBV6-3 and TRBJ1-4; D not certain. The germline V and J ends were trimmed by 4 bases and 0 bases, with 6 bases remaining between them. The germline V gene encodes CDR1 MNHEY and CDR2 SVGEGT. The CDR3 has 14 amino acids. The CDR3 DNA follows: TGTGCCAGCAGTTCTACAGCAACTAATGAAAAACTGTTTTTT. It translates to CASSSTATNEKLFF.

The chain carries TRBV28 and TRBJ2-1; the D is unclear. Trimming cost V 6 bases and J 4 bases, with 10 bases left between them. CDR3 length: 13 amino acids. The V gene's germline CDR1 is MDHEN and CDR2 SYDVKM. CDR3 in DNA: TGTGCCAGCAGCCGGCCAGGTTACAATGAGCAGTTCTTC. Encoded protein: CASSRPGYNEQFF.

The rearrangement uses TRBV19 and TRBJ1-1; weak D call: TRBD1 (6 bases). This CDR3 spans 15 amino acids. V was shortened by 9 bases and J by 1 base, with 18 bases between the two germline ends. The germline CDR1 and CDR2 sequences are LNHDA and SQIVND (reference sequence). CDR3 DNA sequence: TGTGCCAGCACACCGAAAAACAGGGAGAACACTGAAGCTTTCTTT. Amino acid sequence: CASTPKNRENTEAFF.

This rearrangement joins TRBV5-1 to TRBJ1-3; D is uncertain. Germline V lookup: CDR1 SGHRS, CDR2 YFSETQ. The ends were cut back, 4 bases at V and 0 bases at J, with 14 bases in the middle. The CDR3 runs to 16 residues. The DNA of the CDR3 is TGCGCCAGCAGCCCGACTTGGTCAGACTCTGGAAACACCATATATTTT. Translation gives CASSPTWSDSGNTIYF. The full variable domain, with the rest looked up from reference TRBV5-1 and TRBJ1-3, is KAGVTQTPRYLIKTRGQQVTLSCSPISGHRSVSWYQQTPGQGLQFLFEYFSETQRNKGNFPGRFSGRQFSNSRSEMNVSTLELGDSALYLCASSPTWSDSGNTIYFGEGSWLTVV.

V gene TRBV5-1 combines with J gene TRBJ1-1; TRBD1 matches 8 bases. The V gene end was trimmed by 5 bases and the J gene end by 6 bases; junction bases not matched to a gene: 15. Germline V gives CDR1 SGHRS, CDR2 YFSETQ. The CDR3 loop spans 16 amino acids. The CDR3 nucleotides are TGCGCCAGCAGTGAGCTTCCGGACAGGGTTTCGGCTGAAGCTTTCTTT. It encodes CASSELPDRVSAEAFF.

The chain links TRBV6-6 to TRBJ1-3; D uncertain. Trimming removed 2 bases from V and 4 bases from J, with 9 bases in between. CDR1 is MNHNY, CDR2 SVGAGI, per germline (reference sequence). The CDR3 sequence is 14 residues long. CDR3: CASSYSSSGNTIYF. The DNA for the CDR3 is TGTGCCAGCAGTTACAGTTCTAGCGGAAACACCATATATTTT.

CDR3 sequence reads: CASGVQGLGTEAFF. CDR3 DNA: TGTGCTAGTGGTGTACAGGGTTTAGGCACTGAAGCTTTCTTT. This chain uses TRBV12-5 with TRBJ1-1; TRBD1 is a possible D gene (6 bases). V lost 5 bases and J 4 bases, leaving 14 bases between the germline ends. CDR3 length: 14 amino acids. In germline, CDR1 is LGHNT, CDR2 FRNRAP. Drawing the rest from reference TRBV12-5 and TRBJ1-1, the complete variable domain is DARVTQTPRHKVTEMGQEVTMRCQPILGHNTVFWYRQTMMQGLELLAYFRNRAPLDDSGMPKDRFSAEMPDATLATLKIQPSEPRDSAVYFCASGVQGLGTEAFFGQGTRLTVV.

The chain employs TRBV7-2 and TRBJ2-2; TRBD1 is a possible D gene (6 bases). The germline CDR1 and CDR2 sequences are SGHTA and FQGNSA. This CDR3 region has 15 residues. Trimming removed 1 base at V and 2 bases at J, with 8 bases between. CDR3 nucleotides: TGTGCCAGCAGCTTAGGGGGGCCAAACACCGGGGAGCTGTTTTTT. This encodes CASSLGGPNTGELFF.

The chain is built from TRBV9 and TRBJ2-7, with D possibly matching TRBD1 (5 bases). V lost 3 bases and J 6 bases, leaving 25 bases between the germline ends. The CDR3 extends over 17 amino acids. Germline V CDR1 and CDR2: SGDLS, YYNGEE. The CDR3 DNA is TGTGCCAGCAGCGACCCTATGATTGGACACCCTCGGCGCGAGCAGTACTTC. Its translation: CASSDPMIGHPRREQYF. The full variable domain, rest sourced from reference TRBV9 and TRBJ2-7, is DSGVTQTPKHLITATGQRVTLRCSPRSGDLSVYWYQQSLDQGLQFLIQYYNGEERAKGNILERFSAQQFPDLHSELNLSSLELGDSALYFCASSDPMIGHPRREQYFGPGTRLTVT.

The V gene is TRBV6-2 or TRBV6-3, the J gene TRBJ1-6; D may be TRBD1 (6 bases). Trimming removed 4 bases at V and 7 bases at J, with 14 bases between. The CDR3 extends over 15 amino acids. Per the germline V gene, CDR1 is MNHEY and CDR2 is SVGEGT. The CDR3 protein is CASSSGEWDNSPLHF. The DNA for the CDR3 is TGTGCCAGCAGTTCAGGGGAATGGGACAATTCACCCCTCCACTTT.

This clone appeared a few times. The same CDR3 can be traced to other DNA sequences in this sample. The V call is TRBV28, the J call TRBJ1-1; no definite D call. V was shortened by 2 bases and J by 1 base, with 5 bases between the two germline ends. This CDR3 has 13 residues. Germline-derived CDR1 and CDR2 are MDHEN and SYDVKM. The CDR3 reads CASSLDTNTEAFF. The CDR3 bases are TGTGCCAGCAGTTTAGACACGAACACTGAAGCTTTCTTT.

The rearrangement links TRBV20-1 to TRBJ1-5, with D hard to call. The V gene's germline CDR1 is DFQATT and CDR2 SNEGSKA (reference sequence). The CDR3 contains 11 residues. V lost 4 bases and J lost 4, with 5 bases in between. Here the CDR3 reads CSAIGNQPQHF. CDR3 bases: TGCAGTGCTATCGGGAATCAGCCCCAGCATTTT.

The CDR3 reads CASREIADLAKNIQYF. The CDR3 nucleotides read TGTGCCAGTAGGGAAATAGCAGACCTAGCCAAAAACATTCAGTACTTC. This chain connects TRBV19 to TRBJ2-4; unclear D gene. The V gene's germline CDR1 is LNHDA and CDR2 SQIVND (reference sequence). The germline V and J ends were trimmed by 6 bases and 0 bases, with 15 bases remaining between them. CDR3 size: 16 residues. Full variable domain (remainder filled in from reference TRBV19 and TRBJ2-4): DGGITQSPKYLFRKEGQNVTLSCEQNLNHDAMYWYRQDPGQGLRLIYYSQIVNDFQKGDIAEGYSVSREKKESFPLTVTSAQKNPTAFYLCASREIADLAKNIQYFGAGTRLSVL.

The gene calls are TRBV5-5 and TRBJ1-2; D gene unclear. This CDR3 comprises 14 residues. The germline V gene has CDR1 SGHKS and CDR2 YYEKEE (reference sequence). Trimming took 3 bases from V and 6 from J, leaving 15 bases between them. The CDR3 spells CASSWEVSYHGYTF. The CDR3, as DNA: TGTGCCAGCAGCTGGGAGGTCAGTTATCATGGCTACACCTTC.

This chain connects TRBV5-1 to TRBJ2-7; 9 bases line up with TRBD1. With 0 bases clipped from V and 3 bases from J, the junction kept 4 bases outside the gene matches. The CDR3 is 15 residues long. CDR1 is SGHRS and CDR2 is YFSETQ in the germline V gene. The CDR3 spells CASSLGGQGLYEQYF. The CDR3 DNA reads TGCGCCAGCAGCTTGGGGGGACAGGGCCTCTACGAGCAGTACTTC.

This chain joins TRBV27 and TRBJ2-5, with 11 bases lining up with TRBD1. The germline V gene has CDR1 MNHEY and CDR2 SMNVEV (reference sequence). V shed 8 bases and J 5 bases; nucleotides not matched to a gene: 10. The CDR3 consists of 15 residues. This CDR3 reads CASGDRGGFSETQYF. CDR3 bases: TGTGCCAGCGGGGACAGGGGGGGTTTCTCGGAGACCCAGTACTTC.

The V gene is TRBV7-2, the J gene TRBJ2-7; TRBD1 is a possible D gene (6 bases). Between the trimmed V and J ends, which lost 5 bases and 5 bases, there was a span of 16 bases. This CDR3 spans 14 amino acids. The germline V gene has CDR1 SGHTA and CDR2 FQGNSA. The CDR3 coding sequence is TGTGCCAGCAGCCTTGGGGGCGATATTCACGAGCAGTACTTC. Its protein is CASSLGGDIHEQYF.

The chain has TRBV5-1 and TRBJ2-1; 7 bases align to TRBD1. V dropped 2 bases and J dropped 3; count of bases not matched to a gene: 17. Germline V lookup: CDR1 SGHRS, CDR2 YFSETQ. CDR3 length: 19 residues. The DNA for the CDR3 is TGCGCCAGCAGCTTTTACGGGGACAGCAAATCAAATTACTACAATGAGCAGTTCTTC. Translating gives CASSFYGDSKSNYYNEQFF.

The chain has TRBV27 and TRBJ2-1; 9 nucleotides match TRBD1. Germline V gives CDR1 MNHEY, CDR2 SMNVEV (reference sequence). This CDR3 region has 15 residues. The V segment lost 6 bases and the J segment 7 bases; nucleotides outside the gene matches: 10. CDR3 sequence: CASRNTGGASNEQFF. Written as DNA, the CDR3 is TGTGCCAGCAGGAACACAGGGGGCGCCTCAAATGAGCAGTTCTTC.

CDR3 region: CASSGTVATNTGELFF. For the CDR3, the DNA is TGTGCCAGCAGTGGGACAGTTGCCACGAACACCGGGGAGCTGTTTTTT. The rearrangement uses TRBV6-1 and TRBJ2-2; D perhaps matches TRBD1 (6 bases). Germline lookup yields CDR1 MNHNS and CDR2 SASEGT. This CDR3 is built from 16 residues. V lost 4 bases and J lost 0, with 12 bases in between.

V usage is TRBV7-8 and J usage is TRBJ1-2; TRBD1 matches 7 bases. With V trimmed by 5 bases and J by 5 bases, 2 bases remained unmatched. The CDR3 sequence is 12 residues long. Germline V lookup: CDR1 SGHVS, CDR2 FQNEAQ. The CDR3 coding sequence is TGTGCCAGCAGCCAGACAGGGTATGGCTACACCTTC. It codes for CASSQTGYGYTF.

This clone appeared once. CDR3 amino acids: CASSGQISYEQYF. CDR3 DNA: TGTGCCAGCAGTGGGCAGATCTCCTACGAGCAGTACTTC. The chain links TRBV2 to TRBJ2-7; D uncertain. From germline, CDR1 is SNHLY and CDR2 FYNNEI. The V and J ends lost 4 bases and 0 bases respectively, with 7 bases between them. CDR3 length: 13 residues.

V usage is TRBV7-2 and J usage is TRBJ1-1; D unclear. Germline loops: CDR1 SGHTA, CDR2 FQGNSA. Trimming cost V 1 base and J 0 bases, with 3 bases left between them. This CDR3 has 13 amino acids. The CDR3, as DNA: TGTGCCAGCAGCTTAGATATGAACACTGAAGCTTTCTTT. This sequence encodes CASSLDMNTEAFF.

This chain connects TRBV7-6 to TRBJ1-3, with 7 bases fitting TRBD1. CDR3 length: 14 residues. Per the germline V gene, CDR1 is SGHVS and CDR2 is FNYEAQ. Trimming took 5 bases from V and 0 from J; bases not matched to a gene: 1. This CDR3 is CASSTGVSGNTIYF. CDR3 nucleotide sequence: TGTGCCAGCAGCACAGGGGTCTCTGGAAACACCATATATTTT.

The CDR3 nucleotides are TGCGCCAGCAGCCAAGAGGGGGGAGGCGGCACTGAAGCTTTCTTT. It specifies CASSQEGGGGTEAFF. J is TRBJ1-1 and V is TRBV4-3, with D possibly being TRBD1 (5 bases). Trimming took 0 bases from V and 4 from J, leaving 12 bases between them. Per germline, CDR1 LGHNA and CDR2 YSLEER. The CDR3 contains 15 residues.